The 29 T cell receptor beta chains presented below share a single source sample, sequenced in a study of blood T cell repertoires in COVID-19. Repertoires were generated with immunoSEQ multiplex PCR, while TCRdb's copy carries only in-frame clones and drops some. The sample shows 150,000 or so clones, under 90% of them seen only once. The sequenced material came from PBMCs or T cells enriched from blood (not recorded which). The origin of the receptors is a man between 45 and 60 years old who had recovered from COVID-19.

The CDR3 sequence: CASSPLPGDTQYF. CDR3 DNA: TGTGCCAGTAGTCCGCTACCCGGAGATACGCAGTATTTT. The chain links TRBV19 to TRBJ2-3; D not certain. CDR1 is LNHDA and CDR2 is SQIVND in the germline V gene (reference sequence). Between the trimmed V and J ends, which lost 5 bases and 5 bases, there was a span of 11 bases. The CDR3 length is 13 residues.

This chain uses TRBV18 with TRBJ1-1, with no clear D. V was pared by 6 bases and J by 6 bases, with 11 bases between. CDR1 KGHSH and CDR2 LQKENI come from the germline V gene. The CDR3 runs 12 residues. Here the CDR3 DNA reads TGTGCCAGCTCGTTAGATTTGGCTGAAGCTTTCTTT. Its protein product is CASSLDLAEAFF.

The chain couples TRBV10-3 to TRBJ1-5; D gene uncertain. Germline-derived CDR1 and CDR2 are ENHRY and SYGVKD. The CDR3 has 14 residues. V gave up 2 bases and J gave up 7 bases, with 12 bases separating them. The CDR3 here is CAISEGPGEQPQHF. CDR3 bases: TGTGCCATCAGTGAGGGTCCGGGAGAGCAGCCCCAGCATTTT.

The CDR3 region has the DNA TGTGCCAGCAGCCGAAACAGGACCCTGAGCTCCTACAATGAGCAGTTCTTC. It is translated as CASSRNRTLSSYNEQFF. This chain connects TRBV12-1 to TRBJ2-1; TRBD1 is the table's D call and was not checked against the DNA. TRBV12-1 is listed as a pseudogene. There are 17 residues in the CDR3.

This chain connects TRBV18 to TRBJ1-6; no firm D call. The CDR3 is 15 amino acids. The germline V gene has CDR1 KGHSH and CDR2 LQKENI. V was pared by 3 bases and J by 0 bases, with 6 bases between. Written as DNA, the CDR3 is TGTGCCAGCTCACCTACTAGCTCCTATAATTCACCCCTCCACTTT. It yields the protein CASSPTSSYNSPLHF.

The J gene is TRBJ1-4, the V gene TRBV11-2; weak D call: TRBD1 (6 bases). The CDR3 consists of 13 residues. Germline V gene sequence: CDR1 SGHAT, CDR2 FQNNGV. V lost 0 bases, J lost 11 bases, and 10 bases lay in between. CDR3 protein: CASSLDRGGKLFF. The CDR3, as DNA: TGTGCCAGCAGCTTAGATCGGGGGGGCAAACTGTTTTTT.

This chain uses TRBV5-1 with TRBJ1-1, with a weak D call TRBD1 (5 bases). The CDR3 runs 14 residues. Trimming stripped 4 bases from V and 3 bases from J, with 13 bases between. Germline V gives CDR1 SGHRS, CDR2 YFSETQ. In nucleotides, the CDR3 is TGCGCCAGCAGCCAGGGAGGAGGGCACACTGAAGCTTTCTTT. It specifies CASSQGGGHTEAFF. The whole variable domain, remainder taken from reference TRBV5-1 and TRBJ1-1, is KAGVTQTPRYLIKTRGQQVTLSCSPISGHRSVSWYQQTPGQGLQFLFEYFSETQRNKGNFPGRFSGRQFSNSRSEMNVSTLELGDSALYLCASSQGGGHTEAFFGQGTRLTVV.

This clone was observed a few times. J is TRBJ2-3 and V is TRBV28, with 8 bases matching TRBD2. The germline V gene has CDR1 MDHEN and CDR2 SYDVKM. The CDR3 is 12 residues long. The trim removed 7 bases at V and 9 bases at J, leaving 6 bases unmatched. CDR3 residues: CASTTQRGTQYF. The CDR3 DNA is TGTGCCAGCACCACCCAGCGGGGGACGCAGTATTTT.

This clone was detected only once. The chain combines TRBV30 with TRBJ2-7, with unresolved D. Trimming removed 2 bases at V and 0 bases at J, with 8 bases between. The CDR3 has 13 amino acids. Germline values: CDR1 GTSNPN, CDR2 SVGIG (reference sequence). The CDR3 bases are TGTGCCTGGAGTTATGGCGGCTCCTACGAGCAGTACTTC. This encodes CAWSYGGSYEQYF.

The gene calls are TRBV3-1 (or the pseudogene TRBV3-2) and TRBJ1-2, with a tentative D call TRBD1 (6 bases). The V gene lost 1 base and the J gene lost 4 bases, with 10 bases spanning the gap. The CDR3 has 14 residues. The V gene's germline CDR1 is LGHDT and CDR2 YNNKEL (reference sequence). Written as DNA, the CDR3 is TGTGCCAGCAGCCAAGGACAGGATTCCTATGGCTACACCTTC. This sequence encodes CASSQGQDSYGYTF.

The sample holds many counts of this clone. The chain is built from TRBV4-1 and TRBJ2-5; D might be TRBD2 (7 bases). The germline CDR1 and CDR2 sequences are MGHRA and YSYEKL. The V end lost 0 bases, the J end lost 5 bases, and 13 bases lay between the germline ends. The CDR3 is 15 residues long. CDR3 protein: CASSQDRGGGETQYF. The CDR3 nucleotides are TGCGCCAGCAGCCAAGATCGTGGGGGGGGCGAGACCCAGTACTTC.

The J gene is TRBJ1-1, the V gene TRBV27; D not certain. V was shortened by 2 bases and J by 1 base, with 14 bases between the two germline ends. The CDR3 length is 16 residues. CDR1 is MNHEY and CDR2 is SMNVEV in the germline V gene (reference sequence). CDR3 sequence reads: CASSLGSSARNTEAFF. As DNA, the CDR3 is TGTGCCAGCAGTTTAGGTAGTAGTGCTCGGAACACTGAAGCTTTCTTT.

The CDR3 DNA reads TGTGCCAGTAGTCGGGGTGAGGTGATGAACACTGAAGCTTTCTTT. This encodes CASSRGEVMNTEAFF. The V call is TRBV19, the J call TRBJ1-1; D is undetermined. V lost 5 bases and J 0 bases, leaving 13 bases between the germline ends. The V gene's germline CDR1 is LNHDA and CDR2 SQIVND (reference sequence). The CDR3 runs to 15 residues.

The gene calls are TRBV2 and TRBJ1-1; D is unresolved. The CDR3 extends over 13 amino acids. The germline CDR1 and CDR2 sequences are SNHLY and FYNNEI. V lost 7 bases and J lost 12, with 21 bases in between. CDR3 residues: CASMVREAGSTFF. In DNA, the CDR3 is TGTGCCAGCATGGTCAGAGAGGCCGGTTCTACTTTCTTT.

The chain is built from TRBV24-1 and TRBJ2-1; 10 positions agree with TRBD1. V gave up 5 bases and J gave up 5 bases; unmatched junction bases: 5. The CDR3 is 15 residues long. Germline CDR1 KGHDR, CDR2 SFDVKD. The CDR3 DNA follows: TGTGCCACCAGTGGGGGACAGGGGTCCGACAATGAGCAGTTCTTC. Translated, it gives CATSGGQGSDNEQFF.

V usage is TRBV2 and J usage is TRBJ1-4, with 8 bases lining up with TRBD1. The V gene end was trimmed by 8 bases and the J gene end by 8 bases; junction bases not matched to a gene: 16. The CDR3 totals 16 residues. Germline CDR1 is SNHLY and CDR2 is FYNNEI. This chain's CDR3 is CASGSGVAGQDEKLFF. The CDR3 nucleotides are TGTGCCAGCGGTTCGGGGGTGGCGGGACAGGACGAAAAACTGTTTTTT.

Of note for this clone: The junction differs from germline at one of its ends, possibly a read error. V gene TRBV7-9 combines with J gene TRBJ1-4, with TRBD1 matching over 10 bases. This CDR3 has 14 amino acids. Germline lookup yields CDR1 SEHNR and CDR2 FQNEAQ (reference sequence). CDR3 in DNA: TGTGCCAGCAGCTCCCGGGACAGGGGAGAAACACTGTTTTTT. Its translation: CASSSRDRGETLFF.

The V call is TRBV5-1, the J call TRBJ1-6, with 7 nucleotides matching TRBD1. With 5 bases clipped from V and 6 bases from J, the junction kept 5 bases outside the gene matches. Germline V gene sequence: CDR1 SGHRS, CDR2 YFSETQ. CDR3 length equals 14 residues. The CDR3 nucleotides are TGCGCCAGCAGGCCCGGGACAGTTAATTCACCCCTCCACTTT. Translated, it gives CASRPGTVNSPLHF.

This clone was counted between two and nine times. The gene calls are TRBV7-9 and TRBJ2-3, with D tentatively TRBD2 (6 bases). The germline V gene has CDR1 SEHNR and CDR2 FQNEAQ (reference sequence). There are 16 residues in the CDR3. Between the trimmed V and J ends, which lost 1 base and 0 bases, there was a span of 11 bases. CDR3 protein: CASSLDAGFSTDTQYF. In nucleotides, the CDR3 is TGTGCCAGCAGCTTAGATGCGGGGTTCAGCACAGATACGCAGTATTTT.

A few counts support this clone. V gene TRBV25-1 combines with J gene TRBJ1-1; possibly TRBD1 for D (6 bases). The germline gives CDR1 MGHDK, CDR2 SYGVNS. Trimming took off 7 bases at V and 1 base at J, with 13 bases between the two ends. The CDR3 loop spans 14 amino acids. The CDR3 spells CASTLQGRNTEAFF. CDR3 sequence (DNA): TGTGCCAGCACCCTCCAGGGGAGGAACACTGAAGCTTTCTTT.

This rearrangement joins TRBV18 to TRBJ2-7; TRBD1 aligns across 11 bases. With 3 bases clipped from V and 6 bases from J, the junction kept 4 bases outside the gene matches. Germline-derived CDR1 and CDR2 are KGHSH and LQKENI. The CDR3 runs 14 residues. The CDR3 nucleotides are TGTGCCAGCTCACCGCGGACAGGGGGCAGCGAGCAGTACTTC. Residues: CASSPRTGGSEQYF. Full variable domain (missing parts from reference TRBV18 and TRBJ2-7): NAGVMQNPRHLVRRRGQEARLRCSPMKGHSHVYWYRQLPEEGLKFMVYLQKENIIDESGMPKERFSAEFPKEGPSILRIQQVVRGDSAAYFCASSPRTGGSEQYFGPGTRLTVT.

This chain joins TRBV6-6 and TRBJ2-1, with 9 bases fitting TRBD1. Germline trimming cut 5 bases from V and 5 bases from J; bases unmatched to any gene: 7. The CDR3 length is 15 residues. In germline, CDR1 is MNHNY, CDR2 SVGAGI (reference sequence). CDR3 sequence reads: CASSRSGTGNNEQFF. CDR3 nucleotide sequence: TGTGCCAGCAGTCGCTCGGGGACAGGGAACAATGAGCAGTTCTTC.

This clone was recorded only once. The J gene is TRBJ1-2, the V gene TRBV9; D unclear. Germline CDR1 reads SGDLS; CDR2 reads YYNGEE. The germline V and J ends were trimmed by 0 bases and 4 bases, with 13 bases remaining between them. The CDR3 length is 15 residues. DNA of the CDR3: TGTGCCAGCAGCGTAGCTGGGAGCTATGGCTATGGCTACACCTTC. Amino acid sequence: CASSVAGSYGYGYTF.

The chain joins TRBV20-1 to TRBJ2-7; the D gene is possibly TRBD2 (5 bases). This CDR3 region has 11 residues. Germline assignment: CDR1 DFQATT and CDR2 SNEGSKA (reference sequence). V was trimmed by 7 bases and J by 5 bases, leaving 12 bases between them. The CDR3 nucleotides read TGCAGTGTTCGCAGCGGACACGAGCAGTACTTC. Protein product: CSVRSGHEQYF.

The chain links TRBV6-7 to TRBJ1-4; 7 nucleotides match TRBD1. TRBV6-7 is recorded as an ORF, its role being uncertain. The CDR3 is 13 residues long. Trimming cost V 5 bases and J 7 bases; bases outside gene matches: 4. In DNA form, the CDR3 reads TGTGCCAGCAGTAAGGGGGCGAGTGAAAAACTGTTTTTT. Its protein product is CASSKGASEKLFF.

The chain carries TRBV11-1 and TRBJ2-5; 11 nucleotides agree with TRBD2. This CDR3 comprises 15 residues. CDR1 is SGHAT, CDR2 FQDESV, per germline (reference sequence). The trim removed 6 bases at V and 2 bases at J, leaving 5 bases unmatched. This CDR3 is CASRRGTSGQETQYF. The CDR3 DNA follows: TGTGCCAGCAGAAGGGGGACTAGCGGACAAGAGACCCAGTACTTC.

The chain is built from TRBV3-1 (or the pseudogene TRBV3-2) and TRBJ1-5; D gene ambiguous. CDR1 LGHDT and CDR2 YNNKEL come from the germline V gene (reference sequence). The length of the CDR3 is 15 residues. Trimming left V 2 bases short and J 0 bases short, with 8 bases between. CDR3: CASSQTAYSNQPQHF. The CDR3, as DNA: TGTGCCAGCAGCCAAACAGCTTATAGCAATCAGCCCCAGCATTTT.

This sequence joins TRBV19 and TRBJ1-2; TRBD1 aligns across 12 bases. J lost 4 bases, V lost 4 bases, and 16 bases had no gene match. CDR1 and CDR2 (germline): LNHDA, SQIVND (reference sequence). The CDR3 totals 19 residues. CDR3 nucleotides: TGTGCCAGTAGTACCCCGGTGTCCGGGACAGGGGGCCGAGGCTATGGCTACACCTTC. Translated: CASSTPVSGTGGRGYGYTF.

The CDR3 nucleotides read TGTGCCACCAGTGACCCGGGACAGGGGGCCTACAATCAGCCCCAGCATTTT. Translated, it gives CATSDPGQGAYNQPQHF. This chain uses TRBV24-1 with TRBJ1-5, with 12 bases lining up with TRBD1. CDR1 KGHDR and CDR2 SFDVKD come from the germline V gene. With 4 bases clipped from V and 3 bases from J, the junction kept 6 bases outside the gene matches. This CDR3 has 17 amino acids.